Only a few counts were recorded for the clone carrying this T cell receptor (beta chain). Its antigen is as yet unknown. Disease duration was under 3 months in the ophthalmopathy patients, who also had a Clinical Activity Score of at least 3 and a NOSPECS grade of at least 4. The PBMCs were taken from about 10 ml of fresh peripheral blood. This entry is derived from a study of T cells in Graves' hyperthyroidism and ophthalmopathy. Study-level information: At the time of initial diagnosis and before any treatment, peripheral blood was collected. Regarding the study as a whole: Blood also showed most of the thyroid clonotypes that were expanded above 0.001.

Trimming removed 6 bases from V and 13 bases from J; junction bases left unmatched: 13. The CDR3 spans 13 residues. Looked up from germline, CDR1 is ENHRY and CDR2 is SYGVKD. What was amplified from RNA transcripts were TCR beta CDR3 regions. In the first-round RT-PCR of the TCR CDR3, the HTBI primer set was used. TCRdb passed the multiplex PCR reads through MiXCR, listing each CDR3 protein once. The profile shows some 530,000 distinct CDR3 sequences, roughly 23% of them singletons. The source material was blood. V gene TRBV10-3 combines with J gene TRBJ1-2; 8 bases fit TRBD1. The clonotype comes from a woman aged 65 to 85 with Graves' ophthalmopathy. CDR3 residues: CAISISGQEGSTF. The DNA for the CDR3 is TGTGCCATCAGCATATCGGGACAGGAGGGAAGCACCTTC.